Presented here are 14 T cell receptor beta chains from one specimen sequenced in a study of CD8 T cells in ankylosing spondylitis. TCRdb itself ran the 5' RACE reads through MiXCR, one entry per CDR3 protein. The sample has nearly 250,000 distinct CDR3 sequences, 30% to 35% seen once. The specimen was blood, either unsorted or a sorted T cell fraction (not recorded which). The source of these receptors is a male donor with ankylosing spondylitis or in good health (not recorded which).

This clonotype was counted a few times. The chain has TRBV4-1 and TRBJ2-3; D not resolved. Germline values: CDR1 MGHRA, CDR2 YSYEKL. The CDR3 is 13 amino acids. V lost 6 bases, J lost 0 bases, and 7 bases lay in between. The CDR3 is CASSPASTDTQYF. The CDR3 nucleotides read TGCGCCAGCAGTCCTGCGAGCACAGATACGCAGTATTTT.

This clonotype was observed a handful of times. The V and J genes are TRBV2 and TRBJ1-1; D not resolved. The CDR3 runs 14 residues. The V end lost 2 bases, the J end lost 5 bases, and 12 bases lay between the germline ends. Germline CDR1 is SNHLY and CDR2 is FYNNEI. CDR3 nucleotides: TGTGCCAGCAGTGAACCGCCAGCGGGGACTGAAGCTTTCTTT. As protein: CASSEPPAGTEAFF.

The chain links TRBV10-3 to TRBJ1-5; D is perhaps TRBD1 (6 bases). The CDR3 spans 13 residues. Trimming cost V 10 bases and J 1 base, with 11 bases left between them. Germline CDR1 ENHRY, CDR2 SYGVKD. The CDR3 DNA follows: TGTGCCACCTCTACAGGGAGCAATCAGCCCCAGCATTTT. This translates into CATSTGSNQPQHF.

This clonotype appeared a few times. This chain joins TRBV7-3 and TRBJ2-3; 10 bases are a match to TRBD1. Germline V gene lookup returns CDR1 SGHTA and CDR2 FQGTGA. There are 15 residues in the CDR3. J was trimmed by 5 bases and V by 5 bases; bases with no gene match: 7. The CDR3 reads CASSPGTGAGDTQYF. DNA of the CDR3: TGTGCCAGCAGCCCCGGGACAGGGGCGGGAGATACGCAGTATTTT.

The chain combines TRBV28 with TRBJ2-3, with D possibly matching TRBD2 (6 bases). V dropped 3 bases and J dropped 2 bases, with 15 bases sitting between them. The germline gives CDR1 MDHEN, CDR2 SYDVKM. This CDR3 has 16 amino acids. CDR3 in DNA: TGTGCCAGCAGTTTGGCCGGGACGGGGGACACAGATACGCAGTATTTT. Protein sequence: CASSLAGTGDTDTQYF.

V and J are TRBV12-3 or TRBV12-4 and TRBJ1-2, with TRBD1 matching over 7 bases. The CDR3 is 15 residues long. V lost 3 bases and J lost 4; bases outside the gene matches: 8. For the CDR3, the DNA is TGTGCCAGCAGTTTCGGCGAGACAGGGTTCTATGGCTACACCTTC. It yields the protein CASSFGETGFYGYTF.

V usage is TRBV15 and J usage is TRBJ2-5, with 7 bases identical to TRBD2. CDR1 is LNHNV and CDR2 is YYDKDF in the germline V gene (reference sequence). The length of the CDR3 is 17 residues. The J segment lost 3 bases and the V segment lost 2 bases, leaving 12 bases of the junction unmatched. The CDR3 DNA reads as TGTGCCACCAGCAGACCCACGCCCGGGACTAATAAAGAGACCCAGTACTTC. Amino acid sequence: CATSRPTPGTNKETQYF.

This clonotype was picked up a small number of times. The rearrangement uses TRBV20-1 and TRBJ2-7, with D possibly TRBD2 on 6 matching bases. Per the germline V gene, CDR1 is DFQATT and CDR2 is SNEGSKA (reference sequence). This CDR3 is 13 amino acids long. Trimming cost V 3 bases and J 0 bases, with 9 bases left between them. CDR3 sequence reads: CSASGGSSYEQYF. The DNA of the CDR3 is TGCAGTGCTAGCGGGGGAAGCTCCTACGAGCAGTACTTC.

The V call is TRBV7-7, the J call TRBJ2-3, with D unresolved. Germline V lookup: CDR1 SSHAT, CDR2 FNYEAQ (reference sequence). The CDR3 spans 13 residues. V was shortened by 0 bases and J by 4 bases, with 5 bases between the two germline ends. The CDR3 spells CASSLAPPDTQYF. DNA for the CDR3: TGTGCCAGCAGCTTAGCACCGCCAGATACGCAGTATTTT.

This rearrangement joins TRBV29-1 to TRBJ2-5, with D possibly matching TRBD1 (6 bases). Between the trimmed V and J ends, which lost 6 bases and 4 bases, there was a span of 15 bases. Looked up from germline, CDR1 is SQVTM and CDR2 is ANQGSEA. CDR3 length: 13 residues. The CDR3 DNA reads as TGCAGCGTCTCCCACAGGGTTTTAGAGACCCAGTACTTC. This gives the protein CSVSHRVLETQYF.

This chain uses TRBV7-6 with TRBJ2-7, with 7 bases identical to TRBD1. Per germline, CDR1 SGHVS and CDR2 FNYEAQ. CDR3 length equals 15 residues. Unmatched junction bases numbered 8, after V lost 3 bases and J lost 3 bases. The CDR3 is CASSFYPGTDYEQYF. CDR3 coding DNA: TGTGCCAGCAGCTTTTACCCCGGGACAGACTACGAGCAGTACTTC. Filled out from reference TRBV7-6 and TRBJ2-7, the complete variable domain reads GAGVSQSPRYKVTKRGQDVALRCDPISGHVSLYWYRQALGQGPEFLTYFNYEAQQDKSGLPNDRFSAERPEGSISTLTIQRTEQRDSAMYRCASSFYPGTDYEQYFGPGTRLTVT.

The rearrangement links TRBV29-1 to TRBJ2-1; D remains ambiguous. Trimming left V 7 bases short and J 0 bases short, with 7 bases between. CDR1 and CDR2 (germline): SQVTM, ANQGSEA. This CDR3 has 12 residues. The CDR3 here is CSGLSSYNEQFF. The DNA for the CDR3 is TGCAGCGGTCTGAGCTCCTACAATGAGCAGTTCTTC.

The table lists this clonotype with many counts. The chain carries TRBV6-6 and TRBJ2-1, with D possibly being TRBD1 or TRBD2 (5 bases each). Germline V lookup: CDR1 MNHNY, CDR2 SVGAGI (reference sequence). The V end lost 2 bases, the J end lost 3 bases, and 5 bases lay between the germline ends. The CDR3 runs 13 residues. The CDR3 DNA sequence: TGTGCCAGCAGTTACGGGGGCTACAATGAGCAGTTCTTC. Its translation is CASSYGGYNEQFF.

This clonotype showed up just a few times. This CDR3 reads CATSRDLASSFNEQFF. CDR3 sequence (DNA): TGTGCCACCAGCAGAGATCTTGCTAGTTCGTTCAATGAGCAGTTCTTC. V gene TRBV15 combines with J gene TRBJ2-1; no clear D. CDR1 is LNHNV and CDR2 is YYDKDF in the germline V gene (reference sequence). The CDR3 totals 16 residues. V dropped 0 bases and J dropped 6 bases, with 15 bases sitting between them.